The 8 T cell receptor beta chains in this list originate from one sample, sequenced in a study of T-cell reconstitution after alpha-beta-depleted transplantation in children. The TCRbeta library was prepared with unique molecular identifiers. TCRdb recomputed calls from the PCR reads with MiXCR, one row per CDR3 protein. The sample includes about 110,000 distinct CDR3 sequences, about 6.5% of them seen just once. The sample was PBMCs, mostly from graft donor cells, taken 360 days after TCRalphabeta/CD19-depleted stem cell transplant. The receptor source for this set is a male patient under 10 years old who had a stem cell transplant for acute lymphoblastic leukemia, so the T cells may come from the graft donor.

In its sample, this clonotype was seen a few times. This chain joins TRBV6-1 and TRBJ2-5; TRBD2 matches at 9 bases. CDR1 and CDR2 from the germline V gene are MNHNS and SASEGT. Trimming removed 7 bases from V and 2 bases from J; junction bases left unmatched: 5. The CDR3 loop spans 14 amino acids. This chain's CDR3 is CASKVAGAQETQYF. The CDR3 DNA follows: TGTGCCAGCAAGGTAGCGGGGGCTCAAGAGACCCAGTACTTC.

This clonotype turned up a few times. The rearrangement joins TRBV5-6 to TRBJ1-1, with D tentatively TRBD1 (5 bases). Trimming took 2 bases from V and 1 from J, leaving 15 bases between them. The CDR3 runs 16 residues. In germline, CDR1 is SGHDT, CDR2 YYEEEE. CDR3: CASSFFTGTANTEAFF. The CDR3 DNA reads TGTGCCAGCAGCTTTTTTACCGGGACGGCGAACACTGAAGCTTTCTTT.

To note about this clonotype: One end of the junction does not line up with germline, which may come from a read error. This chain links TRBV5-5 with TRBJ2-7; D may be TRBD1 or TRBD2 (6 bases each). The CDR3 has 13 residues. In germline, CDR1 is SGHKS, CDR2 YYEKEE (reference sequence). CDR3 residues: CAISRGPAYEQYF. The CDR3 nucleotides are TGTGCCATCAGCCGGGGGCCAGCCTACGAGCAGTACTTC.

Comment on this clonotype: Its ends do not fully match the called genes, so a read error is possible. This chain connects TRBV28 to TRBJ2-7; D perhaps matches TRBD1 (5 bases). This CDR3 is built from 15 residues. Germline V CDR1 and CDR2: MDHEN, SYDVKM. The CDR3 loop is CASSLLGRSSYKQYF. CDR3 sequence (DNA): TGTGCCAGCAGTTTATTGGGGCGGAGCTCCTACAAGCAGTACTTC.

In this sample, this clonotype turned up many times. The chain carries TRBV7-9 and TRBJ2-1, with 12 bases lining up with TRBD2. V trimming: 4 bases; J trimming: 6 bases; junction bases outside the gene matches: 7. CDR3 length: 16 amino acids. The germline gives CDR1 SEHNR, CDR2 FQNEAQ (reference sequence). The DNA for the CDR3 is TGTGCCAGCAGCTCCTTACTAGCGGGGGGCCGCAATGAGCAGTTCTTC. As protein: CASSSLLAGGRNEQFF.

This clonotype was seen ten or more times. The chain employs TRBV5-6 and TRBJ2-7, with 7 nucleotides matching TRBD1. The CDR3 contains 15 residues. Germline V CDR1 and CDR2: SGHDT, YYEEEE. J gave up 1 base and V 0 bases, and 4 bases lay outside the gene matches. CDR3 nucleotides: TGTGCCAGCAGCTTGGTAGGGACAGAATCCTACGAGCAGTACTTC. Its translation: CASSLVGTESYEQYF.

By frequency in the sample, this clonotype is medium-sized (0.01 to 0.1%). The chain joins TRBV9 to TRBJ2-3; no clear D. This CDR3 is built from 12 residues. Deletions cut 0 bases from V and 6 bases from J, with 5 bases between. Germline values: CDR1 SGDLS, CDR2 YYNGEE. CDR3 nucleotides: TGTGCCAGCAGCGTAGACTATGATACGCAGTATTTT. Amino acid sequence: CASSVDYDTQYF.

This clonotype was seen only a few times. V gene TRBV24-1 combines with J gene TRBJ2-5; D assignment may be TRBD1 or TRBD2 (5 bases each). Trimming removed 0 bases at V and 5 bases at J, with 6 bases between. This CDR3 is 13 amino acids long. Germline V gene data show CDR1 as KGHDR and CDR2 as SFDVKD. In DNA form, the CDR3 reads TGTGCCACCAGTGATTTGTGGGGGGAGACCCAGTACTTC. It is translated as CATSDLWGETQYF.